Listed below are T cell receptor beta chains from one sample, sequenced in a study of OX40 agonist ivuxolimab in advanced cancers. TCRdb's copy holds only in-frame clones and misses some; the assay was immunoSEQ multiplex PCR. Among fewer than 50,000 clones listed, 92% were seen once. Sample: CD4+ or CD8+ T cells sorted from blood, taken in a trial of the OX40 agonist ivuxolimab. These receptors originate from an adult with an advanced solid tumor such as melanoma, head and neck, liver or kidney cancer. Both conserved end residues are part of each CDR3. A D gene is named only where the DNA matches it firmly. Clone sizes are given selectively: once, few, many, or a class where the clone is expanded.

-	TRBV25-1	TRBJ1-2	-	CASSETGHSIGYTF	TGTGCCAGCAGTGAAACAGGGCATTCCATCGGCTACACCTTC
-	TRBV29-1	TRBJ2-3	TRBD2	CSVVGSSGSSADTQYF	TGCAGCGTTGTGGGGTCTAGCGGGAGTAGCGCAGATACGCAGTATTTT
once	TRBV9	TRBJ2-7	TRBD1	CASSVATGGREQYF	TGTGCCAGCAGCGTAGCTACAGGGGGGAGGGAGCAGTACTTC
-	TRBV27	TRBJ2-1	-	CASSILGRGNEQFF	TGTGCCAGCAGTATATTGGGCAGAGGCAATGAGCAGTTCTTC
-	TRBV7-9	TRBJ2-2	-	CASSLRPANTGELFF	TGTGCCAGCAGCTTACGACCTGCGAACACCGGGGAGCTGTTTTTT
-	TRBV10-3	TRBJ2-1	TRBD2	CAISEGSGAYNEQFF	TGTGCCATCAGTGAGGGGAGCGGGGCCTACAATGAGCAGTTCTTC
-	TRBV19	TRBJ2-7	-	CASKLRAGTPTYEQYF	TGTGCCAGTAAATTACGCGCCGGGACTCCGACCTACGAGCAGTACTTC
-	TRBV30	TRBJ2-7	-	CAGRTYSSYEQYF	TGTGCCGGGAGGACATACAGCTCCTACGAGCAGTACTTC
-	TRBV28	TRBJ1-6	-	CASSARQDSWDSPLHF	TGTGCCAGCAGCGCCCGTCAGGACAGTTGGGATTCACCCCTCCACTTT
medium-sized	TRBV6-1	TRBJ1-5	-	CASSEEGSGYQPQHF	TGTGCCAGCAGTGAAGAGGGGTCGGGGTACCAGCCCCAGCATTTT
-	TRBV10-2	TRBJ2-2	-	CASSGAGTNTGELFF	TGCGCCAGCAGTGGAGCGGGTACTAACACCGGGGAGCTGTTTTTT
-	TRBV27	TRBJ2-2	TRBD2	CASSLRGVSGELFF	TGTGCCAGCAGTTTGCGGGGGGTCAGCGGGGAGCTGTTTTTT
-	TRBV6-6	TRBJ2-7	-	CASSLGNEQYF	TGTGCCAGCAGTTTGGGTAACGAGCAGTACTTC
-	TRBV28	TRBJ2-7	-	CASSVPGTAYEQYF	TGTGCCAGCAGTGTCCCCGGGACGGCCTACGAGCAGTACTTC
-	TRBV6-6	TRBJ2-7	-	CASTHSPGYEQYF	TGTGCCAGCACCCACTCTCCGGGATACGAGCAGTACTTC
once	TRBV30	TRBJ2-5	TRBD2	CAWSPPFSGRETQYF	TGTGCCTGGAGTCCCCCTTTTAGCGGGAGGGAGACCCAGTACTTC
once	TRBV7-9	TRBJ2-2	TRBD1	CASSRAKGQAVTGELFF	TGTGCCAGCAGCCGAGCAAAAGGACAGGCTGTCACCGGGGAGCTGTTTTTT
-	TRBV4-1	TRBJ2-7	-	CASSQVLDPYEQYF	TGCGCCAGCAGCCAAGTTCTAGATCCCTACGAGCAGTACTTC
-	TRBV19	TRBJ2-1	-	CASNVRSGVEQFF	TGTGCCAGTAACGTGCGGAGTGGGGTTGAGCAGTTCTTC
-	TRBV29-1	TRBJ2-3	TRBD2	CSVVGGRLDTQYF	TGCAGCGTTGTGGGCGGGAGGTTAGATACGCAGTATTTT
-	TRBV30	TRBJ2-3	-	CAWTLPGTKGGDTQYF	TGTGCCTGGACCCTACCCGGGACCAAGGGTGGAGATACGCAGTATTTT
-	TRBV4-3	TRBJ2-5	-	CASSYTGETQYF	TGCGCCAGCAGCTATACCGGTGAGACCCAGTACTTC
-	TRBV9	TRBJ2-7	TRBD2	CASSVVGGGLNEQYF	TGTGCCAGCAGCGTAGTCGGGGGAGGGCTAAACGAGCAGTACTTC
-	TRBV4-1	TRBJ2-2	TRBD2	CASSQDRLALYTGELFF	TGCGCCAGCAGCCAAGACCGACTAGCGCTGTACACCGGGGAGCTGTTTTTT
few	TRBV11-1	TRBJ1-1	-	CASSLRITEAFF	TGTGCCAGCAGCCTCAGGATTACTGAAGCTTTCTTT
-	TRBV6-6	TRBJ2-7	-	CASSYVPSYEQYF	TGTGCCAGCAGTTACGTTCCGAGCTACGAGCAGTACTTC
-	TRBV7-9	TRBJ2-7	-	CASSPYEQYF	TGTGCCAGCAGCCCCTACGAGCAGTACTTC
-	TRBV21-1	TRBJ2-1	-	CAGGGGISYNEQFF	TGTGCGGGAGGGGGCGGGATTTCCTACAATGAGCAGTTCTTC
-	TRBV1	TRBJ1-3	-	CTRDRTFSGNTIYF	TGCACCAGGGACAGGACATTCTCTGGAAACACCATATATTTT
few	TRBV10-2	TRBJ1-4	TRBD1	CASSEQGTEKLFF	TGCGCCAGCAGTGAACAGGGGACGGAAAAACTGTTTTTT
-	TRBV5-4	TRBJ2-3	-	CASSPRTHRAQEYTDTQYF	TGTGCCAGCAGCCCCCGCACCCACAGGGCCCAAGAGTACACAGATACGCAGTATTTT
-	TRBV6-5	TRBJ2-7	-	CASSYSTGPYEQYF	TGTGCCAGCAGTTACTCGACAGGCCCCTACGAGCAGTACTTC
-	TRBV13	TRBJ1-4	-	CASSLERGQEKLFF	TGTGCCAGCAGCTTAGAACGGGGTCAGGAAAAACTGTTTTTT
once	TRBV7-9	TRBJ2-3	-	CASSPPGSRADTQYF	TGTGCCAGCAGCCCACCGGGGTCAAGGGCAGATACGCAGTATTTT
-	TRBV4-2	TRBJ1-1	TRBD1	CASSQNRGWNTEAFF	TGTGCCAGCAGCCAGAACAGGGGTTGGAACACTGAAGCTTTCTTT
-	TRBV29-1	TRBJ2-7	-	CSVFDSGGSYEQYF	TGCAGCGTTTTCGACTCCGGGGGAAGCTACGAGCAGTACTTC
-	TRBV13	TRBJ2-7	-	CASSLGRGSSYEQYF	TGTGCCAGCAGCCTCGGGCGGGGAAGCTCCTACGAGCAGTACTTC
once	TRBV6-5	TRBJ2-7	-	CASSYSVGYEQYF	TGTGCCAGCAGTTACTCGGTCGGCTACGAGCAGTACTTC
-	TRBV4-3	TRBJ2-7	TRBD2	CASSQDRSGNPYEQYF	TGCGCCAGCAGCCAAGATAGGAGCGGGAATCCCTACGAGCAGTACTTC
-	TRBV15	TRBJ2-3	TRBD2	CATSREYSGSTDTQYF	TGTGCCACCAGCAGAGAATATAGCGGGAGCACAGATACGCAGTATTTT
-	TRBV7-9	TRBJ2-2	-	CASSPRQNTGELFF	TGTGCCAGCAGCCCGCGACAGAACACCGGGGAGCTGTTTTTT
-	TRBV4-3	TRBJ2-3	TRBD2	CASSQDRASGSTDTQYF	TGCGCCAGCAGCCAAGATAGGGCTAGCGGGAGCACAGATACGCAGTATTTT
-	TRBV5-4	TRBJ2-7	-	CASRLKHRHSSYEQYF	TGTGCCAGCAGGTTAAAACACAGGCATAGCTCCTACGAGCAGTACTTC
-	TRBV28	TRBJ2-7	-	CASSPEWSSYEQYF	TGTGCCAGCAGCCCCGAGTGGAGCTCCTACGAGCAGTACTTC
-	TRBV28	TRBJ2-7	TRBD2	CARPSLSGSIYEQYF	TGTGCCAGGCCCTCGCTTAGCGGGAGTATCTACGAGCAGTACTTC
-	TRBV7-2	TRBJ2-1	-	CAKADSSYNEQFF	TGTGCCAAAGCGGATAGCTCCTACAATGAGCAGTTCTTC
-	TRBV7-9	TRBJ2-5	TRBD2	CAKAGLAGDTYQETQYF	TGTGCCAAGGCGGGGCTAGCGGGCGACACGTACCAAGAGACCCAGTACTTC
once	TRBV12-2	TRBJ2-7	-	CASRPRGRDEQYF	TGTGCAAGCCGCCCCAGGGGACGAGACGAGCAGTACTTC
-	TRBV14	TRBJ2-7	-	CASSRDGYEQYF	TGTGCCAGCAGCCGGGACGGCTACGAGCAGTACTTC
-	TRBV28	TRBJ2-7	-	CASSAMGEIRWEQYF	TGTGCCAGCAGTGCCATGGGGGAGATCCGGTGGGAGCAGTACTTC
-	TRBV27	TRBJ2-1	-	CASSFGRYNEQFF	TGTGCCAGCAGTTTCGGGCGGTACAATGAGCAGTTCTTC
-	TRBV11-2	TRBJ1-5	-	CASSLGWGDQPQHF	TGTGCCAGCAGCTTAGGCTGGGGAGATCAGCCCCAGCATTTT
-	TRBV6-6	TRBJ2-7	-	CASTSGRSSYEQYF	TGTGCCAGCACCAGCGGGCGATCCAGCTACGAGCAGTACTTC
-	TRBV30	TRBJ2-7	-	CAYQGRATYEQYF	TGTGCCTACCAGGGGAGGGCCACCTACGAGCAGTACTTC
-	TRBV27	TRBJ1-4	-	CASSFVTVGGSYEKLFF	TGTGCCAGCAGTTTTGTGACTGTAGGGGGTTCCTATGAAAAACTGTTTTTT
-	TRBV30	TRBJ1-5	-	CAWRSTGLGDQPQHF	TGTGCCTGGAGGTCAACAGGGCTGGGGGATCAGCCCCAGCATTTT
-	TRBV25-1	TRBJ2-4	TRBD2	CASSGPGTSGRAKNIQYF	TGTGCCAGCAGTGGGCCCGGGACTAGCGGGAGAGCCAAAAACATTCAGTACTTC
-	TRBV7-6	TRBJ1-2	-	CASSLFVGTGGADGYTF	TGTGCCAGCAGCTTGTTTGTGGGGACGGGGGGGGCTGATGGCTACACCTTC